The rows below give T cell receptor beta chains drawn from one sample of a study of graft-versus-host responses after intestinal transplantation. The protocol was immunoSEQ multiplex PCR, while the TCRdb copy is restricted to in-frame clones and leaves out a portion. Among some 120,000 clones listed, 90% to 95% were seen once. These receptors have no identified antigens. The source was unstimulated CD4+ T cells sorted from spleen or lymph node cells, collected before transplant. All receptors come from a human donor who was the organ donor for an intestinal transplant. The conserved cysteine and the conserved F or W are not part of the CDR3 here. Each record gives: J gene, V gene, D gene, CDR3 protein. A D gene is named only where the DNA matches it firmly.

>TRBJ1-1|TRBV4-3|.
ASSQDTRIMNTEAF
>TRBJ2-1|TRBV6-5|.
ASSYSLEVHNEQF
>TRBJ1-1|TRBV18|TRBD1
ASSPFDRGTEAF
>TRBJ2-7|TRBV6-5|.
ASNVGRSSYEQY
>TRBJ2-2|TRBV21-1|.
ASSKAWLSSGELF
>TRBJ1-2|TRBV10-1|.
ASSESTGKGYGYT
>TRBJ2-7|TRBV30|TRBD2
AWSYKGGSTYEQY
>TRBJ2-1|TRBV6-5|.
ASSYSGGHSYNEQF
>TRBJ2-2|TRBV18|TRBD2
ASSPSLAGGQDTGELF
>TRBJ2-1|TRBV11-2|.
ASGLGRSYNEQF
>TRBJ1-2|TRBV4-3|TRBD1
ASSQERDSETYGYT
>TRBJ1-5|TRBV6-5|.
ASRATTGSNQPQH
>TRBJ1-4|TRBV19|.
ASSIRVFNEKLF
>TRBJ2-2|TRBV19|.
ASSAGNGELF
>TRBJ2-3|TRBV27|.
ASRAYGTDTQY
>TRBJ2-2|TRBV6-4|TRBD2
ASRLAGDHGELF
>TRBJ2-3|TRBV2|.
ASSGYSGSTDTQY
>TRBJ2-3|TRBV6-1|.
ASSSDWNTDTQY
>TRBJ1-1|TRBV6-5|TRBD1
ASSSTGEGEAF
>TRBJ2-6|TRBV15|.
ATSRDRPGANVLT
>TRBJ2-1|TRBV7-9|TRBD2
ASSLRGAGVYNEQF
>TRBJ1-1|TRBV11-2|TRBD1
ASSVGQGWANTEAF
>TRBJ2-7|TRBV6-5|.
ASSYSIGGYEQY